These 5 T cell receptor beta chains came from one sample sequenced in a study of T cell repertoires in cytomegalovirus infection. These receptors have no known antigen. TCRdb reprocessed the reads via MiXCR and lists one record per CDR3 protein. The sample contains some 6,100 distinct CDR3 sequences, 45% to 55% of which appear only once. Material: PBMCs, sequenced either directly or after in vitro stimulation (not recorded which). The source is a human donor in good health (CMV status not recorded). Some clones in this sample may be carry-over from other donors' samples.

This chain connects TRBV7-9 to TRBJ1-1; D is unresolved. The ends were cut back, 5 bases at V and 6 bases at J, with 13 bases in the middle. CDR1 is SEHNR and CDR2 is FQNEAQ in the germline V gene (reference sequence). The CDR3 loop spans 13 amino acids. CDR3 region: CASSPGLSSEAFF. In nucleotides, the CDR3 is TGTGCCAGCAGCCCTGGTTTGAGTTCTGAAGCTTTCTTT.

This clonotype has a count of ten or more. The rearrangement links TRBV4-1 to TRBJ1-2; D is uncertain. V lost 1 base to trimming and J lost 4 bases, with 16 bases between them. There are 16 residues in the CDR3. Looked up from germline, CDR1 is MGHRA and CDR2 is YSYEKL. The DNA of the CDR3 is TGCGCCAGCAGCCAAGGCCCCCGGGAACAGCTCTATGGCTACACCTTC. This translates into CASSQGPREQLYGYTF.

A remark on this clonotype: Likely a read error: the CDR3 ends without its conserved phenylalanine or tryptophan. This chain uses TRBV7-8 with TRBJ2-7; TRBD2 is a possible D gene (5 bases). Germline CDR1 SGHVS, CDR2 FQNEAQ. This CDR3 spans 14 amino acids. The CDR3 DNA reads TGTGCCAGCTGCTTGGACTCCCCTGGCGACGAGCAGTACTTA. Its translation: CASCLDSPGDEQYL.

With respect to this clonotype: This CDR3 is missing its conserved last phenylalanine or tryptophan, likely due to a read error. The J gene is TRBJ2-2, the V gene TRBV7-2; D might be TRBD2 (7 bases). The CDR3 covers 12 residues. The germline V gene encodes CDR1 SGHTA and CDR2 FQGNSA. CDR3 DNA sequence: TGTGCCAGCAGCTTGTGGGAGGGGGATCTGTTTTTG. The encoded protein is CASSLWEGDLFL.

This chain links TRBV7-2 with TRBJ2-7, with D unclear. Germline CDR1 and CDR2: SGHTA and FQGNSA. V dropped 5 bases and J dropped 2 bases, with 13 bases sitting between them. This CDR3 region has 14 residues. CDR3 region: CASSPSPGPYEQYF. CDR3 in DNA: TGTGCCAGCAGCCCCTCCCCCGGTCCCTACGAGCAGTACTTC.